The clone carrying this T cell receptor beta chain counts as medium-sized. Its cognate antigen is unknown. Per the germline V gene, CDR1 is MNHNS and CDR2 is SASEGT. The CDR3 length is 15 residues. V dropped 2 bases and J dropped 2; count of bases not matched to a gene: 3. In the PCR, 60 Vbeta and 13 Jbeta primers were used. Libraries were prepared by immunoSEQ multiplex PCR; TCRdb keeps only in-frame clonotypes and omits some of them. The repertoire includes about 190,000 clones, approximately 90% of them detected once, and roughly 0.98% sits in the top ten. This specimen belongs to a study of cytomegalovirus exposure and HLA in healthy donors. Overall study context: The Caucasian-associated ancestry cluster contained approximately 81% of the approximately 390 genotyped donors. Study-wide findings and caveats: Among TCR beta chains, those listed as cytomegalovirus-associated numbered over 150. The productive fraction for most TCR beta V segments was about 87% or about 30% in an earlier analysis. Researchers reported in a later analysis that a missense DCLRE1C variant was tied to TCR beta V- and J-gene trimming.

Sequencing was done on a sample of PBMCs. The chain recombines TRBV6-1 with TRBJ2-7; TRBD1 matches at 10 bases. This TCR came from a boy aged 2-9 years in good health and CMV-seronegative. CDR3 residues: CASSESGTGAYEQYF. Written as DNA, the CDR3 is TGTGCCAGCAGTGAATCGGGGACAGGGGCCTACGAGCAGTACTTC.